Following are 16 T cell receptor beta chains from one sample sequenced in a study of early T cells in non-severe SARS-CoV-2 infection. TCRdb independently ran MiXCR on the 5' RACE reads; one entry per CDR3 protein. The sample carries fewer than 70,000 distinct CDR3 sequences, around an eighth recorded once. The sample consisted of whole blood. The receptors stem from an adult who was a healthcare worker with PCR-confirmed SARS-CoV-2 infection or an uninfected control (not recorded which).

This clonotype has at least ten counts. The chain employs TRBV21-1 and TRBJ2-3; no check of the table's D call, TRBD1, against the DNA was made. TRBV21-1 is a pseudogene. CDR3 length equals 19 residues. The CDR3 region is CASSKSDRGRRLSTDTQYF. The CDR3 nucleotides read TGTGCCAGCAGCAAATCGGACAGGGGTCGCCGCCTGAGCACAGATACGCAGTATTTT.

This clonotype was picked up many times. The CDR3 sequence: CASSVSGGRNNEQFF. Written as DNA, the CDR3 is TGTGCCAGCAGTGTTAGCGGGGGGCGGAACAATGAGCAGTTCTTC. The rearrangement links TRBV12-3 or TRBV12-4 to TRBJ2-1; 10 bases line up with TRBD2. J gave up 5 bases and V 5 bases, and 6 bases lay outside the gene matches. The CDR3 totals 15 residues.

CDR3 protein: CASSSDREEKLFF. In DNA, the CDR3 is TGTGCCAGCAGTTCAGATAGGGAGGAAAAACTGTTTTTT. The chain has TRBV7-6 and TRBJ1-4; no clear D gene. V lost 6 bases, J lost 8 bases, and 13 bases lay in between. Germline CDR1 SGHVS, CDR2 FNYEAQ. This CDR3 is 13 amino acids long.

The table lists this clonotype with a few counts. The chain combines TRBV29-1 with TRBJ1-2; D call uncertain. The CDR3 has 11 residues. Germline values: CDR1 SQVTM, CDR2 ANQGSEA. Trimming pared 5 bases from V and 5 bases from J, leaving 9 bases between. The CDR3 sequence: CSVSLTYGYTF. The DNA of the CDR3 is TGCAGCGTTTCCCTGACATATGGCTACACCTTC.

This clonotype showed up many times. This rearrangement joins TRBV20-1 to TRBJ1-5, with D perhaps matching TRBD1 (6 bases). CDR1 is DFQATT and CDR2 is SNEGSKA in the germline V gene (reference sequence). The germline V and J ends were trimmed by 1 base and 4 bases, with 14 bases remaining between them. The CDR3 has 15 residues. CDR3 amino acids: CSARASRGGNQPQHF. The CDR3 DNA reads TGCAGTGCTAGAGCGAGCAGGGGCGGTAATCAGCCCCAGCATTTT.

This clonotype came up many times. V usage is TRBV9 and J usage is TRBJ2-7; no reliable D call. Germline V gene lookup returns CDR1 SGDLS and CDR2 YYNGEE. V was cut by 4 bases and J by 0 bases, with 17 bases left in between. CDR3 length: 16 amino acids. CDR3 amino acids: CASSQSGRAFSYEQYF. CDR3 nucleotides: TGTGCCAGCAGCCAGTCAGGACGGGCCTTCTCCTACGAGCAGTACTTC.

This clonotype was found many times. CDR3 DNA: TGTGCCAGCAGTCCAAATCGCCCCCCAGATACGCAGTATTTT. The encoded protein is CASSPNRPPDTQYF. V is TRBV28 and J is TRBJ2-3, with D unclear. V was pared by 5 bases and J by 4 bases, with 13 bases between. CDR1 and CDR2 (germline): MDHEN, SYDVKM. The CDR3 length is 14 residues. The entire variable domain, with the rest obtained from reference TRBV28 and TRBJ2-3, is as follows: DVKVTQSSRYLVKRTGEKVFLECVQDMDHENMFWYRQDPGLGLRLIYFSYDVKMKEKGDIPEGYSVSREKKERFSLILESASTNQTSMYLCASSPNRPPDTQYFGPGTRLTVL.

This clonotype was seen many times. The chain recombines TRBV11-2 with TRBJ2-7; D is tentatively TRBD1 or TRBD2 (5 bases each). The CDR3 has 15 residues. V was cut by 2 bases and J by 3 bases, with 14 bases left in between. CDR1 is SGHAT, CDR2 FQNNGV, per germline. The CDR3 here is CASSLRPGTLYEQYF. CDR3 nucleotide sequence: TGTGCCAGCAGCTTAAGACCCGGGACCCTCTACGAGCAGTACTTC.

Notes on this clonotype: Relative to the germline gene, one junction end is altered; a read error may explain this. The chain is built from TRBV7-7 and TRBJ2-5, with D hard to call. This CDR3 spans 15 amino acids. Germline assignment: CDR1 SSHAT and CDR2 FNYEAQ (reference sequence). CDR3 region: CASIPSLDLQETQYF. The CDR3 DNA follows: TGTGCTAGCATCCCCTCCCTGGACCTCCAAGAGACCCAGTACTTC.

As concerns this clonotype: A read error may be the cause here, since a much bigger clone is one base away. The J gene is TRBJ2-7, the V gene TRBV10-2, with D uncertain. Germline-derived CDR1 and CDR2 are WSHSY and SAAADI. This CDR3 has 13 residues. With 10 bases removed from V and 2 bases from J, the gap between germline ends came to 15 bases. CDR3 loop: CATLAGGPYEQYF. The DNA of the CDR3 is TGCGCCACCCTTGCTGGCGGTCCCTACGAGCAGTACTTC.

This clonotype turned up a few times. CDR3 DNA: TGTGCCAGCGCGACCCGGGACAGATTCTTTGAAAACACCATATATTTT. Protein: CASATRDRFFENTIYF. The chain has TRBV12-3 or TRBV12-4 and TRBJ1-3; 7 nucleotides line up with TRBD1. Unmatched junction bases numbered 16, after V lost 8 bases and J lost 6 bases. The CDR3 is 16 amino acids.

There are many counts of this clonotype. The chain recombines TRBV2 with TRBJ1-2; D is unresolved. This CDR3 contains 12 residues. Trimming removed 7 bases from V and 4 bases from J, with 10 bases in between. Germline-derived CDR1 and CDR2 are SNHLY and FYNNEI. The CDR3 loop reads CASKRGTYGYTF. The DNA for the CDR3 is TGTGCCAGCAAGCGAGGTACCTATGGCTACACCTTC.

This clonotype was detected only once. The chain uses TRBV7-9 and TRBJ1-2; 7 bases map to TRBD1. Trimming cost V 0 bases and J 2 bases; bases outside gene matches: 6. Germline V gene sequence: CDR1 SEHNR, CDR2 FQNEAQ (reference sequence). The CDR3 runs to 16 residues. The CDR3 DNA is TGTGCCAGCAGCTTAGCACCGACAGGGTGGAACTATGGCTACACCTTC. This translates into CASSLAPTGWNYGYTF.

This clonotype was counted a few times. The chain recombines TRBV29-1 with TRBJ2-1, with 11 positions matching TRBD1. From germline, CDR1 is SQVTM and CDR2 ANQGSEA. V shed 7 bases, J shed 8 bases, and the junction held 7 bases outside the gene matches. The CDR3 is 13 residues long. As DNA, the CDR3 is TGCAGCGGCCGGACAGGGGGCCGCTATGAGCAGTTCTTC. Translated, it gives CSGRTGGRYEQFF.

This clonotype was recorded many times. The chain joins TRBV2 to TRBJ1-1; 7 nucleotides agree with TRBD1. V lost 8 bases, J lost 3 bases, and 9 bases stayed unmatched. This CDR3 has 14 residues. CDR1 and CDR2 from the germline V gene are SNHLY and FYNNEI. The CDR3 sequence: CASGRGRIDTEAFF. CDR3 DNA sequence: TGTGCCAGCGGCAGGGGGAGGATCGACACTGAAGCTTTCTTT. Complete variable domain (other parts from reference TRBV2 and TRBJ1-1): EPEVTQTPSHQVTQMGQEVILRCVPISNHLYFYWYRQILGQKVEFLVSFYNNEISEKSEIFDDQFSVERPDGSNFTLKIRSTKLEDSAMYFCASGRGRIDTEAFFGQGTRLTVV.

The gene calls are TRBV19 and TRBJ2-1, with 8 bases aligning to TRBD2. The length of the CDR3 is 15 residues. Germline V lookup: CDR1 LNHDA, CDR2 SQIVND (reference sequence). Trimming at V came to 7 bases and at J to 0 bases, leaving 5 bases not matched to a gene. CDR3 DNA sequence: TGTGCCAGTAAACAGCGGGGGAGCTCCTACAATGAGCAGTTCTTC. Translating gives CASKQRGSSYNEQFF. Variable domain in full (rest from reference TRBV19 and TRBJ2-1): DGGITQSPKYLFRKEGQNVTLSCEQNLNHDAMYWYRQDPGQGLRLIYYSQIVNDFQKGDIAEGYSVSREKKESFPLTVTSAQKNPTAFYLCASKQRGSSYNEQFFGPGTRLTVL.